This TCR beta chain derives from a study of blood T cell repertoires in COVID-19. Across the study: The study drew acute and convalescent COVID-19 samples from the United States, Italy and Spain. Sources were T cells, B-cell-depleted T cells, or PBMCs; the material itself was cDNA or gDNA.

V lost 5 bases to trimming and J lost 0 bases, with 15 bases between them. Germline assignment: CDR1 KGHSH and CDR2 LQKENI. The CDR3 totals 16 residues. Per the original data handling: Reference gene primer amplification gave estimated nucleated cell counts. Using immunoSEQ multiplex PCR, the repertoire was profiled, and TCRdb retains in-frame clones only, with some absent. D and trimming come from the DNA, and the V and J calls and clone size come from that table. The data contain about 27,000 clones, over 75% of them singletons. V gene TRBV18 combines with J gene TRBJ2-3; possibly TRBD2 for D (6 bases). This TCR was recovered from a woman at least 80 years old with acute or convalescent COVID-19. The sample consisted of peripheral blood. In nucleotides, the CDR3 is TGTGCCAGCTCAACCCGTCCGCGGGGTAGCACAGATACGCAGTATTTT. It is translated as CASSTRPRGSTDTQYF.